This T cell receptor (beta chain) emerged from a study of metastatic and nonmetastatic thyroid tumors. This clone appeared many times. Original data processing: Clinicopathological groups of papillary thyroid cancer showed CDR3 differences that were used to build a distant-metastasis classifier. TCRdb re-analyzed the PCR reads using MiXCR. The V and J calls reflect TCRdb's pipeline rather than the authors' work. The repertoire includes 25,000 to 35,000 clones, 30% of them detected once, and roughly a third sits in the top ten. Each patient went into thyroid surgery without having received any treatment. The germline V and J ends were trimmed by 6 bases and 13 bases, with 16 bases remaining between them. Germline CDR1 MNHNS, CDR2 SASEGT. The CDR3 extends over 12 amino acids.

Sequencing was done on a sample of blood. This TCR derives from a female donor with papillary thyroid cancer or a benign thyroid nodule (not recorded which). Some clones in this sample may be carry-over from other donors' samples. The chain combines TRBV6-1 with TRBJ1-3; a weak D match, TRBD1 (5 bases). The CDR3 region is CASSFVGGGIYF. CDR3 in DNA: TGTGCCAGCAGCTTTGTCGGGGGGGGTATATATTTT.